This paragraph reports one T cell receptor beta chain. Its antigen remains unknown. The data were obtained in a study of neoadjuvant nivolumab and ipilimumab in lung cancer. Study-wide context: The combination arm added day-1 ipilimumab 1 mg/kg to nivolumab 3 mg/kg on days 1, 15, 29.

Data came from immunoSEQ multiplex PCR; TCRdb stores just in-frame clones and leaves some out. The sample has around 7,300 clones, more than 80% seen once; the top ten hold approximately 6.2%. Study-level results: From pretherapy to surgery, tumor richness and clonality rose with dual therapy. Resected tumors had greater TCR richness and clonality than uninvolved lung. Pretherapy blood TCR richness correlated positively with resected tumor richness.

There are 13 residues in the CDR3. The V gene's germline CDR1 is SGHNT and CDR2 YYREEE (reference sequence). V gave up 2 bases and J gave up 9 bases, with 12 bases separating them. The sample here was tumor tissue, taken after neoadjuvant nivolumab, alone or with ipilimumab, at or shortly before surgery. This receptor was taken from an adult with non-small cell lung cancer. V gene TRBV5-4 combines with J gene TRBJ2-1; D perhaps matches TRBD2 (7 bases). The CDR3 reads CASSFRGGREQFF. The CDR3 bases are TGTGCCAGCAGCTTTCGCGGGGGCCGTGAGCAGTTCTTC.